The 28 T cell receptor beta chains below come from one sample, sequenced in a study of blood T cells in healthy people across ages. Together with a sample-barcoded 5' primer, a J-beta primer mix was included in a second PCR lasting about 7 to 11 cycles. TCRdb re-called the 5' RACE reads with MiXCR, one entry per CDR3 protein. The sample shows about 1.4 million distinct CDR3 sequences, approximately 59% of them seen only once. Source material: blood. The receptors were gathered from a man younger than 35 in good health.

The J gene is TRBJ2-7, the V gene TRBV12-3 or TRBV12-4; D is uncertain. The CDR3 extends over 16 amino acids. Trimming took off 5 bases at V and 0 bases at J, with 17 bases between the two ends. Here the CDR3 reads CASSPSVLPSSYEQYF. In nucleotides, the CDR3 is TGTGCCAGCAGTCCGAGCGTTCTTCCTAGCTCCTACGAGCAGTACTTC.

In this sample, this clonotype turned up a few times. The genes are TRBV5-1 and TRBJ2-4; TRBD1 or TRBD2 may be the D gene (5 bases each). The J call may be mistaken, given a closer DNA end match to TRBJ2-7. From germline, CDR1 is SGHRS and CDR2 YFSETQ. The CDR3 consists of 13 residues. CDR3 nucleotides: TGCGCCAGCAGCCAACCGGGGCTCCGCGAGCAGTACTTC. Amino acids: CASSQPGLREQYF.

V usage is TRBV15 and J usage is TRBJ1-4; 11 nucleotides align to TRBD1. The V gene's germline CDR1 is LNHNV and CDR2 YYDKDF (reference sequence). V shed 1 base and J 6 bases; nucleotides not matched to a gene: 1. This CDR3 region has 15 residues. The CDR3 here is CATSRVGQGDEKLFF. The CDR3 nucleotides read TGTGCCACCAGCAGAGTGGGACAGGGGGATGAAAAACTGTTTTTT.

This rearrangement joins TRBV27 to TRBJ1-1; D gene uncertain. This CDR3 spans 15 amino acids. The ends were cut back, 5 bases at V and 0 bases at J, with 13 bases in the middle. Germline CDR1 MNHEY, CDR2 SMNVEV (reference sequence). CDR3 coding DNA: TGTGCCAGCAGTAGCCGTGGACCGTTGAACACTGAAGCTTTCTTT. Translated: CASSSRGPLNTEAFF.

This clonotype appeared a single time. The rearrangement links TRBV6-2 or TRBV6-3 to TRBJ1-5; no clear D gene. From germline, CDR1 is MNHEY and CDR2 SVGEGT. Trimming took 6 bases from V and 0 from J, leaving 9 bases between them. CDR3 length: 14 residues. The CDR3 nucleotides read TGTGCCAGCAGCCGGGTCGATAGCAATCAGCCCCAGCATTTT. It is translated as CASSRVDSNQPQHF.

The DNA for the CDR3 is TGTGCCAGCAGTTTAAGGCGGACGAACACCGGGGAGCTGTTTTTT. It is translated as CASSLRRTNTGELFF. The chain uses TRBV28 and TRBJ2-2; D gene unclear. Between the trimmed V and J ends, which lost 2 bases and 0 bases, there was a span of 7 bases. Germline CDR1 MDHEN, CDR2 SYDVKM. The CDR3 consists of 15 residues. The complete variable domain, with remaining parts taken from reference TRBV28 and TRBJ2-2, reads DVKVTQSSRYLVKRTGEKVFLECVQDMDHENMFWYRQDPGLGLRLIYFSYDVKMKEKGDIPEGYSVSREKKERFSLILESASTNQTSMYLCASSLRRTNTGELFFGEGSRLTVL.

This clonotype was picked up one time. The V and J genes are TRBV11-2 and TRBJ1-1; 7 nucleotides match TRBD1. This CDR3 region has 13 residues. J gave up 5 bases and V 4 bases, and 4 bases lay outside the gene matches. Germline values: CDR1 SGHAT, CDR2 FQNNGV. The CDR3 is CASSSTRGTEAFF. The CDR3 region has the DNA TGTGCCAGCAGCTCGACCAGGGGGACTGAAGCTTTCTTT. The entire variable domain, with the rest obtained from reference TRBV11-2 and TRBJ1-1, is as follows: EAGVAQSPRYKIIEKRQSVAFWCNPISGHATLYWYQQILGQGPKLLIQFQNNGVVDDSQLPKDRFSAERLKGVDSTLKIQPAKLEDSAVYLCASSSTRGTEAFFGQGTRLTVV.

The chain carries TRBV2 and TRBJ2-6; D call uncertain. The CDR3 has 15 residues. Germline V CDR1 and CDR2: SNHLY, FYNNEI. V gave up 7 bases and J gave up 0 bases, with 10 bases separating them. Here the CDR3 DNA reads TGTGCCAGCACCCGATTTGGCTCTGGGGCCAACGTCCTGACTTTC. Translated, it gives CASTRFGSGANVLTF.

This clonotype is a singleton in its sample. The rearrangement uses TRBV20-1 and TRBJ1-2; D might be TRBD1 (5 bases). Between the trimmed V and J ends, which lost 7 bases and 8 bases, there was a span of 17 bases. CDR1 is DFQATT, CDR2 SNEGSKA, per germline (reference sequence). This CDR3 has 12 residues. This chain's CDR3 is CSGRDSRGGYTF. CDR3 nucleotide sequence: TGCAGTGGCAGGGACTCGCGAGGAGGCTACACCTTC.

This clonotype has a single count. The J gene is TRBJ2-5, the V gene TRBV20-1; 12 positions agree with TRBD2. Per the germline V gene, CDR1 is DFQATT and CDR2 is SNEGSKA (reference sequence). The CDR3 is made up of 14 amino acids. The V and J ends lost 5 bases and 5 bases, in that order; junction bases with no gene match: 6. In DNA, the CDR3 is TGCAGTGCTCAATTCGGGACTAGCGGGGAGACCCAGTACTTC. This sequence encodes CSAQFGTSGETQYF.

The V gene is TRBV29-1, the J gene TRBJ2-1, with 11 nucleotides matching TRBD2. Germline lookup yields CDR1 SQVTM and CDR2 ANQGSEA. CDR3 length equals 13 residues. The junction had 11 bases not matched to a gene; V was cut back by 6 bases and J by 13 bases. DNA for the CDR3: TGCAGCGTACGACTAGCGGGGCGGGAGACCCAGTTCTTC. The encoded protein is CSVRLAGRETQFF.

The chain uses TRBV12-3 or TRBV12-4 and TRBJ2-5; perhaps TRBD2 as D (5 bases). The J call may be in error: the DNA end matches TRBJ2-7 better. This CDR3 comprises 14 residues. The CDR3 loop is CASNVDGKIGEQYF. The DNA for the CDR3 is TGTGCCAGCAACGTCGACGGGAAAATCGGCGAGCAGTACTTC.

The V and J genes are TRBV7-2 and TRBJ2-5; a possible D gene is TRBD1 (5 bases). TRBJ2-7 matches the DNA end more closely, so the J call is doubtful. Germline-derived CDR1 and CDR2 are SGHTA and FQGNSA. The CDR3 loop spans 16 amino acids. The CDR3, as DNA: TGTGCCAGCAGCTTAGTTGACAGTAAGCTCCCCTACGAGCAGTACTTC. Its protein is CASSLVDSKLPYEQYF.

CDR3 sequence: CASSEVRDYGELFF. Here the CDR3 DNA reads TGTGCCAGCAGTGAAGTACGTGATTACGGGGAGCTGTTTTTT. The gene calls are TRBV2 and TRBJ2-2; D is unresolved. The CDR3 covers 14 residues. Trimming took 1 base from V and 7 from J, leaving 10 bases between them. The germline V gene has CDR1 SNHLY and CDR2 FYNNEI. The full variable domain, its missing parts supplied by reference TRBV2 and TRBJ2-2, is EPEVTQTPSHQVTQMGQEVILRCVPISNHLYFYWYRQILGQKVEFLVSFYNNEISEKSEIFDDQFSVERPDGSNFTLKIRSTKLEDSAMYFCASSEVRDYGELFFGEGSRLTVL.

The chain uses TRBV12-3 or TRBV12-4 and TRBJ2-7; no clear D gene. V was pared by 3 bases and J by 0 bases, with 24 bases between. The CDR3 has 19 residues. In DNA form, the CDR3 reads TGTGCCAGCAGTTTCACACTCCATACGGTTTTGATGGACTCCTACGAGCAGTACTTC. Its protein product is CASSFTLHTVLMDSYEQYF.

CDR3 loop: CASSQHTGGQGNEKLFF. For the CDR3, the DNA is TGCGCCAGCAGCCAACACACAGGAGGGCAGGGTAACGAAAAACTGTTTTTT. The rearrangement joins TRBV4-1 to TRBJ1-4; possible D gene TRBD1, 5 bases. CDR1 MGHRA and CDR2 YSYEKL come from the germline V gene. V dropped 2 bases and J dropped 8 bases, with 21 bases sitting between them. This CDR3 is built from 17 residues.

This clonotype was recorded a few times. V and J are TRBV5-1 and TRBJ2-1; D gene ambiguous. V shed 0 bases and J shed 2 bases, with 12 bases lying between them. Germline V gene lookup returns CDR1 SGHRS and CDR2 YFSETQ. This CDR3 region has 16 residues. CDR3 sequence reads: CASSLVVGITYNEQFF. The CDR3 nucleotides are TGCGCCAGCAGCTTGGTGGTGGGAATCACCTACAATGAGCAGTTCTTC.

The chain carries TRBV10-3 and TRBJ1-6, with D maybe TRBD1 (5 bases). Germline loops: CDR1 ENHRY, CDR2 SYGVKD. Trimming pared 8 bases from V and 7 bases from J, leaving 9 bases between. CDR3 length equals 12 residues. The CDR3 is CAIGAANSPLHF. CDR3 in DNA: TGTGCCATCGGGGCAGCGAATTCACCCCTCCACTTT.

This rearrangement joins TRBV5-1 to TRBJ2-7, with D possibly TRBD2 on 6 matching bases. Germline V lookup: CDR1 SGHRS, CDR2 YFSETQ. This CDR3 is 15 amino acids long. V shed 0 bases and J shed 0 bases, with 10 bases lying between them. CDR3 region: CASSLAGLVSYEQYF. The CDR3 DNA follows: TGCGCCAGCAGCTTGGCGGGACTCGTCTCCTACGAGCAGTACTTC.

This chain links TRBV20-1 with TRBJ2-3; D is unclear. Trimming left V 2 bases short and J 2 bases short, with 17 bases between. The germline CDR1 and CDR2 sequences are DFQATT and SNEGSKA (reference sequence). The CDR3 is 16 residues long. CDR3 bases: TGCAGTGCTAGACCCCTGACCTTGGCGGACACAGATACGCAGTATTTT. Protein product: CSARPLTLADTDTQYF.

This clonotype was seen only a few times. The chain is built from TRBV13 and TRBJ1-2, with a tentative D call TRBD1 (6 bases). The CDR3 sequence is 15 residues long. V lost 4 bases to trimming and J lost 8 bases, with 20 bases between them. Germline CDR1 and CDR2: PRHDT and FYEKMQ (reference sequence). The CDR3, as DNA: TGTGCCAGCAGCTCTATAAGACAGGCCCTGTGGGGCTACACCTTC. Translating it yields CASSSIRQALWGYTF.

The rearrangement uses TRBV20-1 and TRBJ2-5, with TRBD2 matching over 11 bases. The germline gives CDR1 DFQATT, CDR2 SNEGSKA (reference sequence). V shed 0 bases and J 11 bases; nucleotides not matched to a gene: 14. The CDR3 extends over 16 amino acids. CDR3 region: CSARDLSGTSGYGQYF. CDR3 bases: TGCAGTGCTAGAGATCTCTCCGGGACTAGCGGCTACGGGCAGTACTTC.

This chain uses TRBV4-1 with TRBJ2-7, with D possibly matching TRBD2 (7 bases). V was pared by 3 bases and J by 2 bases, with 17 bases between. The germline CDR1 and CDR2 sequences are MGHRA and YSYEKL. The CDR3 runs 16 residues. The CDR3 nucleotides read TGCGCCAGCAGCCATTCTATCGGGGGGCGTACCTACGAGCAGTACTTC. It is translated as CASSHSIGGRTYEQYF.

J is TRBJ1-4 and V is TRBV28; no firm D call. The CDR3 runs 14 residues. CDR1 MDHEN and CDR2 SYDVKM come from the germline V gene. V was clipped by 3 bases and J by 5 bases, with 10 bases between them. The CDR3 DNA sequence: TGTGCCAGCAGTTTTCGGCAGTTAAATGAAAAACTGTTTTTT. This codes for CASSFRQLNEKLFF.

This chain links TRBV12-3 or TRBV12-4 with TRBJ2-5; D perhaps matches TRBD2 (6 bases). The CDR3 is made up of 15 amino acids. Trimming pared 6 bases from V and 5 bases from J, leaving 19 bases between. CDR3 sequence: CASRGDPEGRETQYF. The CDR3 coding sequence is TGTGCCAGCAGAGGAGACCCGGAGGGGAGGGAGACCCAGTACTTC.

Only a few counts were recorded for this clonotype. The genes are TRBV7-2 and TRBJ2-1; 7 nucleotides match TRBD2. V lost 2 bases to trimming and J lost 7 bases; unmatched junction nucleotides: 14. The CDR3 covers 17 residues. Germline V lookup: CDR1 SGHTA, CDR2 FQGNSA. The CDR3 loop is CASSLSGLLLGWNEQFF. CDR3 bases: TGTGCCAGCAGCTTATCGGGACTACTATTAGGATGGAATGAGCAGTTCTTC. The complete variable domain, with remaining parts taken from reference TRBV7-2 and TRBJ2-1, reads GAGVSQSPSNKVTEKGKDVELRCDPISGHTALYWYRQSLGQGLEFLIYFQGNSAPDKSGLPSDRFSAERTGGSVSTLTIQRTQQEDSAVYLCASSLSGLLLGWNEQFFGPGTRLTVL.

The chain recombines TRBV29-1 with TRBJ1-1; the D gene is possibly TRBD1 (5 bases). The CDR3 has 13 amino acids. The V end was cut by 4 bases, the J end by 3 bases, with 12 bases between. Germline CDR1 SQVTM, CDR2 ANQGSEA. CDR3 nucleotide sequence: TGCAGCGTTGCCGTCTTGGGGGACACTGAAGCTTTCTTT. Encoded protein: CSVAVLGDTEAFF.

The chain recombines TRBV6-1 with TRBJ2-3, with 9 bases lining up with TRBD2. CDR3 length equals 17 residues. Per germline, CDR1 MNHNS and CDR2 SASEGT. V was pared by 1 base and J by 3 bases, with 8 bases of the junction left unmatched. CDR3 protein: CASSEGGLAGITDTQYF. CDR3 nucleotide sequence: TGTGCCAGCAGTGAAGGGGGGCTAGCGGGAATTACAGATACGCAGTATTTT.